Listed here are 14 T cell receptor beta chains from one sample, sequenced in a study of blood T cell repertoires in COVID-19. Repertoires were generated with immunoSEQ multiplex PCR, while TCRdb's copy carries only in-frame clones and drops some. The sample carries 120,000 or so clones, under 90% recorded once. The source material was peripheral blood. Source of these receptors: a man aged 55 to 70 with acute or convalescent COVID-19.

The chain couples TRBV7-2 to TRBJ1-1, with unresolved D. The CDR3 spans 13 residues. The ends were cut back, 5 bases at V and 4 bases at J, with 11 bases in the middle. Germline V gene lookup returns CDR1 SGHTA and CDR2 FQGNSA. CDR3 residues: CASSTHRVTEAFF. The DNA of the CDR3 is TGTGCCAGCAGCACTCACAGAGTCACTGAAGCTTTCTTT.

The table lists this clone with a few counts. This chain links TRBV7-9 with TRBJ1-1, with 9 bases fitting TRBD1. J gave up 4 bases and V 1 base, and 4 bases lay outside the gene matches. This CDR3 region has 15 residues. Germline assignment: CDR1 SEHNR and CDR2 FQNEAQ (reference sequence). CDR3 loop: CASSLETGGGTEAFF. In nucleotides, the CDR3 is TGTGCCAGCAGCTTAGAAACAGGGGGCGGCACTGAAGCTTTCTTT.

This chain joins TRBV29-1 and TRBJ2-7; D possibly corresponds to TRBD2 (6 bases). Trimming removed 4 bases at V and 2 bases at J, with 9 bases between. The CDR3 is 12 residues long. From germline, CDR1 is SQVTM and CDR2 ANQGSEA. CDR3 coding DNA: TGCAGCGTTGGGAGGGGCCCCTACGAGCAGTACTTC. Residues: CSVGRGPYEQYF.

V gene TRBV2 combines with J gene TRBJ1-1, with 8 bases identical to TRBD1. Germline V lookup: CDR1 SNHLY, CDR2 FYNNEI. The CDR3 has 15 amino acids. The trim removed 9 bases at V and 3 bases at J, leaving 12 bases unmatched. The CDR3 bases are TGTGCCAGGAAGCAAACTCAGGGGGCTGACACTGAAGCTTTCTTT. Protein sequence: CARKQTQGADTEAFF.

The gene calls are TRBV15 and TRBJ2-2, with 8 bases fitting TRBD1. With V trimmed by 5 bases and J by 1 base, 3 bases remained unmatched. CDR3 length: 15 amino acids. CDR1 is LNHNV and CDR2 is YYDKDF in the germline V gene (reference sequence). The CDR3 DNA sequence: TGTGCCACCAGCTCGGACAGGGTGAACACCGGGGAGCTGTTTTTT. Its protein product is CATSSDRVNTGELFF.

This chain links TRBV2 with TRBJ2-2; D gene ambiguous. V lost 3 bases to trimming and J lost 5 bases, with 13 bases between them. This CDR3 spans 15 amino acids. Per the germline V gene, CDR1 is SNHLY and CDR2 is FYNNEI. Here the CDR3 DNA reads TGTGCCAGCAGTGACCGTCGGAGAGGAACCGGGGAGCTGTTTTTT. Its protein product is CASSDRRRGTGELFF.

The chain couples TRBV5-6 to TRBJ2-5, with 7 bases identical to TRBD1. From germline, CDR1 is SGHDT and CDR2 YYEEEE. V was pared by 0 bases and J by 3 bases, with 5 bases of the junction left unmatched. CDR3 length: 15 amino acids. The CDR3 region has the DNA TGTGCCAGCAGCTTGGAAACAGGGGAAAAAGAGACCCAGTACTTC. Translated, it gives CASSLETGEKETQYF.

This chain joins TRBV28 and TRBJ1-1; possible D gene TRBD1, 5 bases. The CDR3 runs 15 residues. The V gene's germline CDR1 is MDHEN and CDR2 SYDVKM. With 5 bases removed from V and 2 bases from J, the gap between germline ends came to 15 bases. The CDR3, as DNA: TGTGCCAGCAGTGGCCCGTGGAGGGGAAACACTGAAGCTTTCTTT. It specifies CASSGPWRGNTEAFF.

The V gene is TRBV28, the J gene TRBJ2-5; 12 nucleotides align to TRBD2. The germline CDR1 and CDR2 sequences are MDHEN and SYDVKM. This CDR3 has 15 residues. V shed 7 bases and J 0 bases; nucleotides not matched to a gene: 3. The CDR3 is CASIGTSGYQETQYF. In DNA, the CDR3 is TGTGCCAGCATAGGGACTAGCGGGTACCAAGAGACCCAGTACTTC.

The V call is TRBV3-1 (or the pseudogene TRBV3-2), the J call TRBJ2-7; 7 nucleotides align to TRBD2. V lost 0 bases and J lost 3; bases outside the gene matches: 8. The CDR3 spans 16 residues. Germline loops: CDR1 LGHDT, CDR2 YNNKEL (reference sequence). The CDR3, as DNA: TGTGCCAGCAGCCAAGAAGGGATGACTAGCAGCTACGAGCAGTACTTC. Translated: CASSQEGMTSSYEQYF.

The chain has TRBV27 and TRBJ2-5; a possible D gene is TRBD2 (5 bases). This CDR3 region has 15 residues. Germline CDR1 MNHEY, CDR2 SMNVEV (reference sequence). The V gene lost 1 base and the J gene lost 4 bases, with 13 bases spanning the gap. CDR3 coding DNA: TGTGCCAGCAGTTTATACCGCGCGGGTGGAGAGACCCAGTACTTC. Amino acid sequence: CASSLYRAGGETQYF.

This clone has only a few counts. The V gene is TRBV5-1, the J gene TRBJ2-1; D may be TRBD1 (6 bases). The CDR3 contains 15 residues. The germline V and J ends were trimmed by 4 bases and 0 bases, with 11 bases remaining between them. Germline V gene sequence: CDR1 SGHRS, CDR2 YFSETQ. DNA of the CDR3: TGCGCCAGCAGCAGGGACATATTCTCCTACAATGAGCAGTTCTTC. Residues: CASSRDIFSYNEQFF.

The rearrangement joins TRBV5-6 to TRBJ1-5; a possible D gene is TRBD1 (5 bases). V shed 4 bases and J shed 7 bases, with 15 bases lying between them. The CDR3 runs 14 residues. The germline gives CDR1 SGHDT, CDR2 YYEEEE. CDR3 nucleotide sequence: TGTGCCAGCAGCCTTCATCAGGGAGGCCAGCCCCAGCATTTT. Its protein is CASSLHQGGQPQHF.

The rearrangement joins TRBV27 to TRBJ2-5; D is perhaps TRBD1 (5 bases). Germline CDR1 reads MNHEY; CDR2 reads SMNVEV (reference sequence). This CDR3 has 12 residues. With 5 bases removed from V and 5 bases from J, the gap between germline ends came to 9 bases. The DNA for the CDR3 is TGTGCCAGCAGTAAGGGGCGCGAGACCCAGTACTTC. Translated, it gives CASSKGRETQYF.